This T cell receptor (beta chain) appears in the sequencing data of a study of control samples from healthy donors and cancer patients. The CDR3 extends over 14 amino acids. Germline V gives CDR1 GTSNPN, CDR2 SVGIG (reference sequence). The V gene end was trimmed by 2 bases and the J gene end by 3 bases; junction bases not matched to a gene: 5. Sequencing used immunoSEQ multiplex PCR; TCRdb keeps in-frame clones, though not all of them. The profile shows approximately 44,000 clones, 70% of them singletons. The clonotype comes from a male donor with melanoma. Input material: formalin-fixed, paraffin-embedded tissue. The V gene is TRBV30, the J gene TRBJ2-5; 8 positions match TRBD2. The CDR3 DNA follows: TGTGCCTGGAGTACCGGGAGGGGGGAAGAGACCCAGTACTTC. Translated: CAWSTGRGEETQYF.